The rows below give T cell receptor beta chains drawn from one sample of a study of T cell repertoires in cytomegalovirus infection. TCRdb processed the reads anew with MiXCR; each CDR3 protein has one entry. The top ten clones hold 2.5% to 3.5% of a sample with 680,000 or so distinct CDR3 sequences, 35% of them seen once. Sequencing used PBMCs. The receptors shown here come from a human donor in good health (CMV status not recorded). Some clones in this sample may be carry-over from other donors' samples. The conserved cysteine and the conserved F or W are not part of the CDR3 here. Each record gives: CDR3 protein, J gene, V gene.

ASSFSGDPEPQH,TRBJ1-5,TRBV11-2
SAGQQRSGYT,TRBJ1-2,TRBV20-1
ASILDGGGTEAF,TRBJ1-1,TRBV6-6
ASCRSGRAGGTDTQY,TRBJ2-3,TRBV5-6
ASSLDPGYYEQY,TRBJ2-7,TRBV5-1
ASSILGGGESVEQF,TRBJ2-1,TRBV28
ASSYRDPITDTQY,TRBJ2-3,TRBV7-9
ASSPVTEQF,TRBJ2-1,TRBV12-3/TRBV12-4
ASSPRDLSYNEQF,TRBJ2-1,TRBV7-2
ATNVLVNYGYT,TRBJ1-2,TRBV28
AAQGLGSTDTQY,TRBJ2-3,TRBV10-3
ASSLAAYRGQGTEAF,TRBJ1-1,TRBV7-8
ASSLFLSTPNTDTF,TRBJ1-1,TRBV11-3
ASSHGLAGGPRQY,TRBJ2-7,TRBV5-4
ASSLGVTANEQF,TRBJ2-1,TRBV7-2
ATSTGGEQPKH,TRBJ1-5,TRBV24-1
SVVLQETQY,TRBJ2-5,TRBV29-1
ASSPRRTDPEAF,TRBJ1-1,TRBV7-2
ASSGQPSTDTQY,TRBJ2-3,TRBV18
ASSEYRGPEGNGATNEKLF,TRBJ1-4,TRBV25-1
ASSISGGRDTQY,TRBJ2-3,TRBV19
APTGDSPLH,TRBJ1-6,TRBV6-8
ASSWDRNSPLH,TRBJ1-6,TRBV5-4
SSSFGTGSHNEQF,TRBJ2-1,TRBV7-3
ASSEARGGFTEAF,TRBJ1-1,TRBV6-1
ASSHGDEAF,TRBJ1-1,TRBV28
ASSLTDRGSTDTQY,TRBJ2-3,TRBV5-1
SAPETQY,TRBJ2-3,TRBV20-1
SVDTANTEAF,TRBJ1-1,TRBV29-1